This is a list of T cell receptor beta chains from one sample in a study of blood T cell repertoires in COVID-19. Profiled with immunoSEQ multiplex PCR; TCRdb holds only in-frame clones, not every one. The data hold about 200,000 clones, with about 88% observed a single time. Sequencing was done on a sample of peripheral blood. The receptors were gathered from a woman aged 80 or over with acute or convalescent COVID-19. The CDR3 runs from the conserved cysteine through the conserved F or W. Fields, in order: clone size, V gene, D gene, J gene, CDR3 DNA, CDR3 protein. D genes are given only for firm matches. Only some rows state a clone size, as once, few, many or a class for expanded clones.

abundance: -; v_gene: TRBV19; d_gene: -; j_gene: TRBJ2-7; CDR3nt: TGTGCCAGTAGTGAGAACAGGGTTGTCTACGAGCAGTACTTC; CDR3aa: CASSENRVVYEQYF
abundance: few; v_gene: TRBV5-6; d_gene: -; j_gene: TRBJ1-1; CDR3nt: TGTGCCAGCAGTTTAACAGGGTTGGTGGGCACTGAAGCTTTCTTT; CDR3aa: CASSLTGLVGTEAFF
abundance: -; v_gene: TRBV3-1/TRBV3-2; d_gene: -; j_gene: TRBJ2-1; CDR3nt: TGTGCCAGCAGCCAAACCTTTCTACTCAATGAGCAGTTCTTC; CDR3aa: CASSQTFLLNEQFF
abundance: -; v_gene: TRBV7-2; d_gene: TRBD1; j_gene: TRBJ2-2; CDR3nt: TGTGCCAGCAGCATCGACAGGGGTAATAGATTTTCTGGGGAGCTGTTTTTT; CDR3aa: CASSIDRGNRFSGELFF
abundance: -; v_gene: TRBV3-1/TRBV3-2; d_gene: TRBD1; j_gene: TRBJ1-2; CDR3nt: TGTGCCAGCAGCCAAGATCTAGGGCGGACAGGGAGCTATAACTATGGCTACACCTTC; CDR3aa: CASSQDLGRTGSYNYGYTF
abundance: -; v_gene: TRBV7-2; d_gene: -; j_gene: TRBJ1-3; CDR3nt: TGTGCCAGCCAGAACCAAGACTCTGGAAACACCATATATTTT; CDR3aa: CASQNQDSGNTIYF
abundance: -; v_gene: TRBV5-1; d_gene: TRBD1; j_gene: TRBJ2-7; CDR3nt: TGCGCCAGCAGCCGGACCGGGACAGGCTCCTACGAGCAGTACTTC; CDR3aa: CASSRTGTGSYEQYF
abundance: -; v_gene: TRBV18; d_gene: TRBD1; j_gene: TRBJ1-1; CDR3nt: TGTGCCAGCTCACTGGAGACCAACAGGGGCACTGAAGCTTTCTTT; CDR3aa: CASSLETNRGTEAFF
abundance: few; v_gene: TRBV27; d_gene: -; j_gene: TRBJ2-2; CDR3nt: TGTGCCAGCAGTATCAAATGGGCGTGGCGGGACACCGGGGAGCTGTTTTTT; CDR3aa: CASSIKWAWRDTGELFF
abundance: -; v_gene: TRBV2; d_gene: -; j_gene: TRBJ1-1; CDR3nt: TGTGCCAGCAAACAGGGCCCGAACACTGAAGCTTTCTTT; CDR3aa: CASKQGPNTEAFF
abundance: once; v_gene: TRBV6-5; d_gene: -; j_gene: TRBJ2-6; CDR3nt: TGTGCCAGCAGCCCCAGGGTCTCTGGGGCCAACGTCCTGACTTTC; CDR3aa: CASSPRVSGANVLTF
abundance: once; v_gene: TRBV6-2/TRBV6-3; d_gene: -; j_gene: TRBJ1-5; CDR3nt: TGTGCCAGCAGCCGCATTCCCAGGGGAAAGGGCGGTCAGCCCCAGCATTTT; CDR3aa: CASSRIPRGKGGQPQHF
abundance: -; v_gene: TRBV14; d_gene: TRBD2; j_gene: TRBJ2-3; CDR3nt: TGTGCCAGCAGCCAAAGGCCGGGACTAGCGAGCACAGATACGCAGTATTTT; CDR3aa: CASSQRPGLASTDTQYF
abundance: -; v_gene: TRBV6-6; d_gene: -; j_gene: TRBJ1-4; CDR3nt: TGTGCCAGCAGTTACCCGGGACATAATGAAAAACTGTTTTTT; CDR3aa: CASSYPGHNEKLFF
abundance: -; v_gene: TRBV4-3; d_gene: -; j_gene: TRBJ2-1; CDR3nt: TGCGCCAGCAGCCGGACAAGTTCTTATTCTAGCTCCTACAATGAGCAGTTCTTC; CDR3aa: CASSRTSSYSSSYNEQFF
abundance: -; v_gene: TRBV2; d_gene: TRBD1; j_gene: TRBJ2-7; CDR3nt: TGTGCCAGCACTGACAGGGGGAACGAGCAGTACTTC; CDR3aa: CASTDRGNEQYF
abundance: -; v_gene: TRBV7-2; d_gene: TRBD2; j_gene: TRBJ2-1; CDR3nt: TGTGCCAGCAGGACTAGCGTGAATGAGCAGTTCTTC; CDR3aa: CASRTSVNEQFF
abundance: -; v_gene: TRBV5-8; d_gene: TRBD1; j_gene: TRBJ1-2; CDR3nt: TGTGCCAGCAGCCGGACAGGGGGGGACCTCCGTGGCTACACCTTC; CDR3aa: CASSRTGGDLRGYTF
abundance: once; v_gene: TRBV9; d_gene: -; j_gene: TRBJ2-1; CDR3nt: TGTGCCAGCAGCCACCCCTTCGGTGAGCAGTTCTTC; CDR3aa: CASSHPFGEQFF
abundance: -; v_gene: TRBV2; d_gene: -; j_gene: TRBJ1-2; CDR3nt: TGTGCCAGCAGTCCACTGGGTCTCCCGGGGGATGGCTACACCTTC; CDR3aa: CASSPLGLPGDGYTF
abundance: -; v_gene: TRBV18; d_gene: TRBD1; j_gene: TRBJ1-2; CDR3nt: TGTGCCAGCTCACCGGACAGGGTATCTGGCTACACCTTC; CDR3aa: CASSPDRVSGYTF
abundance: -; v_gene: TRBV9; d_gene: -; j_gene: TRBJ1-1; CDR3nt: TGTGCCAGCAGCCCACGGACAGCGAACACTGAAGCTTTCTTT; CDR3aa: CASSPRTANTEAFF
abundance: -; v_gene: TRBV6-5; d_gene: -; j_gene: TRBJ2-7; CDR3nt: TGTGCCACCCTCCCACCCAGAGAAGGGAGCTTTGGGCAGTACTTC; CDR3aa: CATLPPREGSFGQYF
abundance: -; v_gene: TRBV6-5; d_gene: -; j_gene: TRBJ1-1; CDR3nt: TGTGCCAGCAGTCCCGAATCGACACCTGAAGCTTTCTTT; CDR3aa: CASSPESTPEAFF
abundance: -; v_gene: TRBV30; d_gene: TRBD1; j_gene: TRBJ1-1; CDR3nt: TGTGCCTGGAGTGTCAGGGGGCTTGAAGCTTTCTTT; CDR3aa: CAWSVRGLEAFF
abundance: -; v_gene: TRBV28; d_gene: -; j_gene: TRBJ2-1; CDR3nt: TGTGCCAGCAGTTTTTATTCCTACAATGAGCAGTTCTTC; CDR3aa: CASSFYSYNEQFF
abundance: -; v_gene: TRBV18; d_gene: -; j_gene: TRBJ1-6; CDR3nt: TGTGCCAGCTCCCCTACGACAGCGACTGATTCACCCCTCCACTTT; CDR3aa: CASSPTTATDSPLHF
abundance: -; v_gene: TRBV3-1/TRBV3-2; d_gene: -; j_gene: TRBJ2-5; CDR3nt: TGTGCCAGCAGCTTCCAGCGGGTCTACCAAGAGACCCAGTACTTC; CDR3aa: CASSFQRVYQETQYF
abundance: -; v_gene: TRBV21-1; d_gene: -; j_gene: TRBJ2-7; CDR3nt: TGTGCCAGCAGCACCTATTCAGGGGCTCTAAATTGCTACGAGCAGTACTTC; CDR3aa: CASSTYSGALNCYEQYF
abundance: -; v_gene: TRBV11-3; d_gene: TRBD2; j_gene: TRBJ2-3; CDR3nt: TGTGCCAGCAGCTTAGCGGGAGGGGGCACAGATACGCAGTATTTT; CDR3aa: CASSLAGGGTDTQYF
abundance: -; v_gene: TRBV7-6; d_gene: -; j_gene: TRBJ1-5; CDR3nt: TGTGCCAGCAGCTTGTCCAGGGATGGGAATCAGCCCCAGCATTTT; CDR3aa: CASSLSRDGNQPQHF
abundance: -; v_gene: TRBV4-1; d_gene: TRBD1; j_gene: TRBJ2-1; CDR3nt: TGCGCCAGCAGCCAAGATACCCGGGACAGTTGGAATGAGCAGTTCTTC; CDR3aa: CASSQDTRDSWNEQFF
abundance: -; v_gene: TRBV5-1; d_gene: TRBD1; j_gene: TRBJ2-7; CDR3nt: TGCGCCAGCAGCTCACAGGGGATCAACGAGCAGTACTTC; CDR3aa: CASSSQGINEQYF
abundance: -; v_gene: TRBV12-3/TRBV12-4; d_gene: TRBD2; j_gene: TRBJ2-7; CDR3nt: TGTGCCACTAGCGGGAGCTACGAGCAGTACTTC; CDR3aa: CATSGSYEQYF
abundance: -; v_gene: TRBV6-2/TRBV6-3; d_gene: -; j_gene: TRBJ1-1; CDR3nt: TGTGCCAGCAGCTCCCTCAGGTCGTGGCGGAACACTGAAGCTTTCTTT; CDR3aa: CASSSLRSWRNTEAFF
abundance: -; v_gene: TRBV29-1; d_gene: TRBD1; j_gene: TRBJ2-1; CDR3nt: TGCAGCGTAGAACTTGACAGGGGTAATGAGCAGTTCTTC; CDR3aa: CSVELDRGNEQFF
abundance: -; v_gene: TRBV2; d_gene: -; j_gene: TRBJ1-3; CDR3nt: TGTGCCAGCAGTGGCAGCTCTGGAAACACCATATATTTT; CDR3aa: CASSGSSGNTIYF
abundance: -; v_gene: TRBV19; d_gene: TRBD2; j_gene: TRBJ2-7; CDR3nt: TGTGCCAGTAGTTTAGCGGGATACGAGCAGTACTTC; CDR3aa: CASSLAGYEQYF
abundance: -; v_gene: TRBV30; d_gene: TRBD1; j_gene: TRBJ1-5; CDR3nt: TGTGCCTGGAGTGAGGACAGGGGCCAGCCCCAGCATTTT; CDR3aa: CAWSEDRGQPQHF
abundance: -; v_gene: TRBV7-2; d_gene: TRBD2; j_gene: TRBJ2-1; CDR3nt: TGTGCCAGCAGCTTCCTGGCGGGAGGGCCTGGTGAGCAGTTCTTC; CDR3aa: CASSFLAGGPGEQFF
abundance: once; v_gene: TRBV19; d_gene: TRBD1; j_gene: TRBJ1-1; CDR3nt: TGTGCCAGTAAACGGCAACAGGGGGAAGTGACTGAAGCTTTCTTT; CDR3aa: CASKRQQGEVTEAFF
abundance: once; v_gene: TRBV18; d_gene: -; j_gene: TRBJ1-1; CDR3nt: TGTGCCAGCTCACCTATCCGGGGGGCTGAAGCTTTCTTT; CDR3aa: CASSPIRGAEAFF
abundance: -; v_gene: TRBV18; d_gene: -; j_gene: TRBJ1-1; CDR3nt: TGTGCCAGCTCACCCCGGGTAGGGGCGAACACTGAAGCTTTCTTT; CDR3aa: CASSPRVGANTEAFF
abundance: -; v_gene: TRBV19; d_gene: TRBD1; j_gene: TRBJ2-7; CDR3nt: TGTGCCAGCATACAGGGGAACGAGCAGTACTTC; CDR3aa: CASIQGNEQYF
abundance: -; v_gene: TRBV5-5; d_gene: TRBD1; j_gene: TRBJ1-2; CDR3nt: TGTGCCAGCAGCTTCACAGGGGCCCTATCTAACTATGGCTACACCTTC; CDR3aa: CASSFTGALSNYGYTF
abundance: -; v_gene: TRBV5-5; d_gene: TRBD1; j_gene: TRBJ1-1; CDR3nt: TGTGCCAGCAGCTTGTGGGACAGGGGAGCTGAAGCTTTCTTT; CDR3aa: CASSLWDRGAEAFF
abundance: -; v_gene: TRBV18; d_gene: TRBD2; j_gene: TRBJ2-1; CDR3nt: TGTGCCAGCTCACCTGTCCGTGGACTAGCGGGAGGTAGGAATGAGCAGTTCTTC; CDR3aa: CASSPVRGLAGGRNEQFF
abundance: -; v_gene: TRBV6-6; d_gene: -; j_gene: TRBJ1-3; CDR3nt: TGTGCCAGCAGTTACCCTCAAACAGGCTCTGGAAACACCATATATTTT; CDR3aa: CASSYPQTGSGNTIYF
abundance: once; v_gene: TRBV5-1; d_gene: TRBD1; j_gene: TRBJ1-4; CDR3nt: TGCGCCAGCAGAAAACACCCTCGACAGGAGTACACCCAGGGGGATGAAAAACTGTTTTTT; CDR3aa: CASRKHPRQEYTQGDEKLFF
abundance: -; v_gene: TRBV30; d_gene: TRBD2; j_gene: TRBJ2-1; CDR3nt: TGTGCCTGGAGTGTCGGGGGGGGGTACCTTTTCTTC; CDR3aa: CAWSVGGGYLFF
abundance: -; v_gene: TRBV6-2/TRBV6-3; d_gene: TRBD2; j_gene: TRBJ2-5; CDR3nt: TGTGCCAGCAGTAAAGGGCTAGCGGGGCCATTCTTCCAAGAGACCCAGTACTTC; CDR3aa: CASSKGLAGPFFQETQYF
abundance: -; v_gene: TRBV3-1/TRBV3-2; d_gene: -; j_gene: TRBJ1-4; CDR3nt: TGTGCCAGCAGCCAACGCAGACAGGCAACTAATGAAAAACTGTTTTTT; CDR3aa: CASSQRRQATNEKLFF
abundance: -; v_gene: TRBV30; d_gene: -; j_gene: TRBJ1-1; CDR3nt: TGTGCCTGGAGTGTACGGGGTTCGTACACTGAAGCTTTCTTT; CDR3aa: CAWSVRGSYTEAFF